These 5 T cell receptor beta chains were all obtained from the same sample, sequenced in a study of T cells after yellow fever vaccination (dated by TCRdb to between 2018 and 2020). The library was made by 5' RACE. The sample was run on an Illumina NovaSeq 6000. The raw public reads went through TCRdb reprocessing: fastp at Q25, MiXCR clone calling, in-frame beta chains kept. Here each entry gathers all rows of one CDR3 protein and keeps the most common genes and DNA. The sample table lists 300,000 or so distinct CDR3 sequences, 3% to 4.5% of them with a count of one. The ten biggest clones cover 20% to 25% of the sample. In light of the paper, this sample's treatment or condition label describes: live attenuated yellow fever vaccine strain. The sequencing used PBMCs, collected 5 days after the yellow fever booster vaccination. These receptors were obtained from a man younger than 35 who received the YFV17D yellow fever vaccine.

This clonotype was recorded at least ten times. J is TRBJ2-2 and V is TRBV7-6; 11 nucleotides align to TRBD2. J gave up 4 bases and V 3 bases, and 7 bases lay outside the gene matches. CDR1 and CDR2 from the germline V gene are SGHVS and FNYEAQ. CDR3 length: 17 amino acids. CDR3 in amino acids: CASSFLAGGPRTGELFF. The CDR3 DNA reads as TGTGCCAGCAGCTTTTTAGCGGGGGGGCCTCGCACCGGGGAGCTGTTTTTT.

V is TRBV20-1 and J is TRBJ1-2; D is perhaps TRBD1 (6 bases). Trimming removed 0 bases at V and 3 bases at J, with 8 bases between. Germline V gene data show CDR1 as DFQATT and CDR2 as SNEGSKA (reference sequence). This CDR3 spans 13 amino acids. This chain's CDR3 is CSARERGYYGYTF. In DNA form, the CDR3 reads TGCAGTGCTAGAGAGAGGGGGTACTATGGCTACACCTTC.

Regarding this clonotype: This clone may be a read error of a much larger clone one base away. CDR3 in DNA: TGTGCCAGCAGCGGGACAGGGGACAATGAGCAGTTCTTC. This translates into CASSGTGDNEQFF. The chain recombines TRBV9 with TRBJ2-1; 9 bases line up with TRBD1. Germline V gene sequence: CDR1 SGDLS, CDR2 YYNGEE. CDR3 length: 13 residues. After removal of 3 bases from V and 5 bases from J, the junction contained 0 bases not matched to a gene.

This clonotype appeared a few times. This sequence joins TRBV18 and TRBJ2-5; D might be TRBD1 (6 bases). Germline V gene sequence: CDR1 KGHSH, CDR2 LQKENI. The CDR3 loop spans 14 amino acids. Trimming removed 3 bases from V and 1 base from J, with 9 bases in between. CDR3: CASSPGQRQETQYF. CDR3 DNA: TGTGCCAGCTCACCCGGACAGCGCCAAGAGACCCAGTACTTC.

This clonotype has a count of ten or more. The chain carries TRBV5-1 and TRBJ2-1; TRBD2 matches at 7 bases. V shed 0 bases, J shed 10 bases, and the junction held 19 bases outside the gene matches. This CDR3 is built from 18 residues. From germline, CDR1 is SGHRS and CDR2 YFSETQ. The DNA of the CDR3 is TGCGCCAGCAGCTTGGCTCGTTTTGGGACTACCCCCTGGGAGGAGCAGTTCTTC. Amino acid sequence: CASSLARFGTTPWEEQFF.